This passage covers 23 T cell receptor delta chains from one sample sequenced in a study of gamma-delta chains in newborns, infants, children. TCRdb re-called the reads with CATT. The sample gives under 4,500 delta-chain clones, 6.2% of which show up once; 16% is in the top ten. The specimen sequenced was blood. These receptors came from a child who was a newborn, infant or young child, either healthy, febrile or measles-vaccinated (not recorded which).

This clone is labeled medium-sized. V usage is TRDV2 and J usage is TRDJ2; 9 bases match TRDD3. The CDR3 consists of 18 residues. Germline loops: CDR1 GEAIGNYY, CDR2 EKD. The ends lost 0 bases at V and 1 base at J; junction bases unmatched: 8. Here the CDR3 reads CACDTIPLLGDLTAQLFF. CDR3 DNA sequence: TGTGCCTGTGACACCATCCCCTTACTGGGGGATTTGACAGCACAACTCTTCTTT.

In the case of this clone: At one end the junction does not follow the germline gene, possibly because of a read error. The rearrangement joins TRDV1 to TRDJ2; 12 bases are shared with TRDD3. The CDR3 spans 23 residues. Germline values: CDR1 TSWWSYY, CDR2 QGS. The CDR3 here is CALGDNLRRPSTGGYRLTAQLFF. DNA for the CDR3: TGTGCTCTTGGGGACAACCTACGTCGGCCCTCTACTGGGGGATACCGTTTGACGGCACAACTCTTCTTT.

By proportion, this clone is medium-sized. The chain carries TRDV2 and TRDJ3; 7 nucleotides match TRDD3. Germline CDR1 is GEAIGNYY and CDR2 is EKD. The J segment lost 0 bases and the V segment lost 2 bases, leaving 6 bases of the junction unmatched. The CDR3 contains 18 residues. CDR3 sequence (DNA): TGTGCCTGTGACATACTGGGGATGAGCTCCTGGGACACCCGACAGATGTTTTTC. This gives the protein CACDILGMSSWDTRQMFF.

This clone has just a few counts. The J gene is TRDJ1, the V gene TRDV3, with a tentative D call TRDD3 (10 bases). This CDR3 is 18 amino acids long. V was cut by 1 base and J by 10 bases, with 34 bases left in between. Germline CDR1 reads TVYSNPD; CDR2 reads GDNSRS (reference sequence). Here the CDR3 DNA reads TGTGCCTTTACGTCCTTCCTACGTTCAACTGGGGGATCGGGAGGACTCATCTTT. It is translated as CAFTSFLRSTGGSGGLIF.

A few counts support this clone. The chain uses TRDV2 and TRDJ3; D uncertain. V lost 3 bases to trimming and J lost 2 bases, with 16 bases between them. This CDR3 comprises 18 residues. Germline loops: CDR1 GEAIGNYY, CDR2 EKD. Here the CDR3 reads CACDALRAFAWDTRQMFF. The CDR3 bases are TGTGCCTGTGACGCCTTAAGGGCATTTGCCTGGGACACCCGACAGATGTTTTTC.

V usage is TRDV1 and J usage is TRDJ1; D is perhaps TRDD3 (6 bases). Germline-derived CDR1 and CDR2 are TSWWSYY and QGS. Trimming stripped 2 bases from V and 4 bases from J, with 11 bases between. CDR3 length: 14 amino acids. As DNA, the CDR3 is TGTGCTCTTGGGGAAGGTGGGGGGCACGATAAACTCATCTTT. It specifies CALGEGGGHDKLIF.

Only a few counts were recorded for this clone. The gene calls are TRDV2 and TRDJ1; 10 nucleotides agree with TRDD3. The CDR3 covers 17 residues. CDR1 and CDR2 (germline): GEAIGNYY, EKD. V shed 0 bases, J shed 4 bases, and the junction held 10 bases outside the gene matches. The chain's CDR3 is CACDTGFVPGGYDKLIF. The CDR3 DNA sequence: TGTGCCTGTGACACCGGGTTCGTACCTGGGGGATACGATAAACTCATCTTT.

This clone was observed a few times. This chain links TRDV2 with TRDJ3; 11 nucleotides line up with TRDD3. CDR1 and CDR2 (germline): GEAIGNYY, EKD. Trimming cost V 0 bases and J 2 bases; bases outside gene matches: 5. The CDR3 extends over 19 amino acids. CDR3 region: CACDTVKLGDTWDTRQMFF. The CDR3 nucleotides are TGTGCCTGTGACACCGTAAAACTGGGGGATACCTGGGACACCCGACAGATGTTTTTC.

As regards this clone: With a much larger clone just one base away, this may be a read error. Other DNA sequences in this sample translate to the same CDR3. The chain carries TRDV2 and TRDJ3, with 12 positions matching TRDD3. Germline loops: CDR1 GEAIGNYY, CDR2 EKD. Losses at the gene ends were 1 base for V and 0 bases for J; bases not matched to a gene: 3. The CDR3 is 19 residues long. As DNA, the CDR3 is TGTGCCTGTGACACGTCCTGGGGGATACGCTCCTGGGACACCCGACAGATGTTTTTC. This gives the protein CACDTSWGIRSWDTRQMFF.

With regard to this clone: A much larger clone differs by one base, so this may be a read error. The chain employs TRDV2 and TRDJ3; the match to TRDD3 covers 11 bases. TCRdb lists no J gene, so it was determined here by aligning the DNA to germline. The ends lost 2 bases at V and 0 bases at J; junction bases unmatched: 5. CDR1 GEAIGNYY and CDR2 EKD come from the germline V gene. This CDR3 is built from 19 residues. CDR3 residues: CACDKGLGDSSWDTRQMFF. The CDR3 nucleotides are TGTGCCTGTGACAAAGGACTGGGGGATAGCTCCTGGGACACCCGACAGATGTTTTTC.

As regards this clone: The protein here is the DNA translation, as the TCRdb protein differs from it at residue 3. The CDR3 DNA sequence: TGTGCCCGGAGTACTGGGGGATTTGCTTTGACAGCACAACTCTTCTTT. Its translation: CARSTGGFALTAQLFF. The J gene is TRDJ2, the V gene TRDV2, with 10 bases matching TRDD3. Trimming at V came to 9 bases and at J to 0 bases, leaving 9 bases not matched to a gene. Germline V gives CDR1 GEAIGNYY, CDR2 EKD. This CDR3 has 16 amino acids.

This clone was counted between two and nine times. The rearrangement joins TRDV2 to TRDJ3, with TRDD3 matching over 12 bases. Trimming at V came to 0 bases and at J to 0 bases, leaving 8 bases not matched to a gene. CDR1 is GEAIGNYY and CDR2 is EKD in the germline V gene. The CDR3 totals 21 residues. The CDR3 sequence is CACDTGWGIRQSSWDTRQMFF. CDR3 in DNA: TGTGCCTGTGACACCGGCTGGGGGATACGCCAAAGCTCCTGGGACACCCGACAGATGTTTTTC.

In DNA, the CDR3 is TGTGCCTGTGAGAGTTGGGGGGCGAACCTCGATAAACTCATCTTT. It is translated as CACESWGANLDKLIF. V usage is TRDV2 and J usage is TRDJ1; D possibly corresponds to TRDD3 (6 bases). This CDR3 has 15 amino acids. The ends were cut back, 4 bases at V and 4 bases at J, with 18 bases in the middle. Germline loops: CDR1 GEAIGNYY, CDR2 EKD.

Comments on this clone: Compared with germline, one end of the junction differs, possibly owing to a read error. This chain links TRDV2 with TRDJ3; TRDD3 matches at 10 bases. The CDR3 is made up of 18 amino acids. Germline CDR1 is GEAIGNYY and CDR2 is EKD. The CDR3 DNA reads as TGTGCCTGTGACACCGGGGGATACGGCTCCTGGGACGCCCGACAGATGTTTTTC. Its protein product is CACDTGGYGSWDARQMFF.

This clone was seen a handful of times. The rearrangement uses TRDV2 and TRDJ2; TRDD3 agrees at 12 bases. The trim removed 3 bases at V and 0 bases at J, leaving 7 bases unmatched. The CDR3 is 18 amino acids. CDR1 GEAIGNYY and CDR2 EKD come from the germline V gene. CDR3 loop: CACDVLGDTPSLTAQLFF. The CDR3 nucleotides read TGTGCCTGTGACGTACTGGGGGATACTCCCTCTTTGACAGCACAACTCTTCTTT.

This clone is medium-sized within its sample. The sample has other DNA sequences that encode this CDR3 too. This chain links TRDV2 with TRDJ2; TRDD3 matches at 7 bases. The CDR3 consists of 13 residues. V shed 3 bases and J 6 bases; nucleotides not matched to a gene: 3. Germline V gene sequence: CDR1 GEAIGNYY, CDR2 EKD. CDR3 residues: CACDSWGAAQLFF. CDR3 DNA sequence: TGTGCCTGTGACTCCTGGGGGGCAGCACAACTCTTCTTT.

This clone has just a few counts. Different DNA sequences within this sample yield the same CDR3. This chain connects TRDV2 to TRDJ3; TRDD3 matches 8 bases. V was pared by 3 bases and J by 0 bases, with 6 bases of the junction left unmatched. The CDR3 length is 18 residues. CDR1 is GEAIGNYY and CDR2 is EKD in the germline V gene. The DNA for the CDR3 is TGTGCCTGTGACTCTACTGGGGGCTCCTCCTGGGACACCCGACAGATGTTTTTC. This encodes CACDSTGGSSWDTRQMFF.

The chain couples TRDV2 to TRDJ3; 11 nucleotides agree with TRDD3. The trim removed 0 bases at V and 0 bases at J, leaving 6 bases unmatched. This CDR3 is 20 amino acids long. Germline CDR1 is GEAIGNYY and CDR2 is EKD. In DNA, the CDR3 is TGTGCCTGTGACACCGCATCTGGGGGATACTCCTCCTGGGACACCCGACAGATGTTTTTC. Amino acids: CACDTASGGYSSWDTRQMFF.

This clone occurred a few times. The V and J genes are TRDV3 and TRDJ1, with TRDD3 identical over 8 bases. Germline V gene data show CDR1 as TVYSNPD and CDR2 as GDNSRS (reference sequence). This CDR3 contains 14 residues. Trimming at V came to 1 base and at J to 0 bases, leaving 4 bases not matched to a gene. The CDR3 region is CAFTGGPYTDKLIF. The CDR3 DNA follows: TGTGCCTTTACTGGGGGACCTTACACCGATAAACTCATCTTT.

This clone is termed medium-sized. In nucleotides, the CDR3 is TGTGCCTGTGACATACTGGGGGATGGCGCCTGGGACACCCGACAGATGTTTTTC. Translation: CACDILGDGAWDTRQMFF. This chain joins TRDV2 and TRDJ3, with 10 bases fitting TRDD3. With 2 bases clipped from V and 2 bases from J, the junction kept 5 bases outside the gene matches. The CDR3 has 18 amino acids. Germline V gene data show CDR1 as GEAIGNYY and CDR2 as EKD.

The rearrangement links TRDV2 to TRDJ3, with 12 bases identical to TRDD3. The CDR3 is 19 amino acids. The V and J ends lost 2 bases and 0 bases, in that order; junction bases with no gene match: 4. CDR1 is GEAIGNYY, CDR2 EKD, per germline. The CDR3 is CACDKYWGILSWDTRQMFF. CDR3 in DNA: TGTGCCTGTGACAAGTACTGGGGGATACTCTCCTGGGACACCCGACAGATGTTTTTC.

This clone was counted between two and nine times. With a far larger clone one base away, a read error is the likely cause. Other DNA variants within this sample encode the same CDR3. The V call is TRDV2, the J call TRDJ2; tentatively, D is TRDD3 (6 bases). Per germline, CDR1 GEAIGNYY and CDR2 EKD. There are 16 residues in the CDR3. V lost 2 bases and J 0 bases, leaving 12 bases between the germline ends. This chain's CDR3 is CACDILGDTLTAQLFF. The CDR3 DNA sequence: TGTGCCTGTGACATACTGGGAGATACTTTGACAGCACAACTCTTCTTT.

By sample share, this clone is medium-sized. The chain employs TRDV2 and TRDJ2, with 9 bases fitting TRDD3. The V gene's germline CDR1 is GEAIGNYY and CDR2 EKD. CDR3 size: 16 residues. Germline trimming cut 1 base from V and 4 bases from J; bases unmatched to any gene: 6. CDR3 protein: CACDTLAGGSTAQLFF. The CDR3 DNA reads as TGTGCCTGTGACACTCTTGCTGGGGGATCGACAGCACAACTCTTCTTT.